The next 27 T cell receptor beta chains were all read from a single sample in a study of cytomegalovirus exposure and HLA in healthy donors (dated by TCRdb to about 2017). The method behind the library was the immunoSEQ multiplex PCR assay. A mixture of 60 forward primers for TCR Vbeta segments and 13 reverse primers for TCR Jbeta segments was used in the multiplex PCR. This immuneACCESS table, as held by TCRdb, lists in-frame sequences with V and J called but not all clones. Of the missing ones, under half trace to an unresolved V gene in checked studies; the others have no known cause. The sample table lists about 130,000 clones, approximately 80% of them with a count of one. 9.5% to 15% of the sample is taken by the ten largest. The specimen sequenced was PBMCs. The receptors originated from a woman aged 40 to 50 in good health and CMV-seropositive.

V usage is TRBV7-2 and J usage is TRBJ2-1; 14 bases are a match to TRBD2. V gave up 5 bases and J gave up 7 bases; unmatched junction bases: 10. CDR1 and CDR2 (germline): SGHTA, FQGNSA. CDR3 length equals 17 residues. The CDR3 reads CASSAGTSGRVWNEQFF. CDR3 bases: TGTGCCAGCAGCGCAGGGACTAGCGGGAGAGTATGGAATGAGCAGTTCTTC.

The sample holds many counts of this clone. Other DNA sequences from this sample encode an identical CDR3 as well. The V call is TRBV5-1, the J call TRBJ1-4, with D tentatively TRBD1 (5 bases). Germline CDR1 and CDR2: SGHRS and YFSETQ. This CDR3 region has 15 residues. Deletions cut 0 bases from V and 8 bases from J, with 14 bases between. CDR3 nucleotides: TGCGCCAGCAGCTTGGAGGCGGCAGGGAAAGAAAAACTGTTTTTT. Its translation: CASSLEAAGKEKLFF.

Remarks on this clone: The junction shows a germline mismatch at one end, possibly a read error. The rearrangement links TRBV5-8 to TRBJ1-2; 7 bases line up with TRBD1. Germline V gene sequence: CDR1 SGHTS, CDR2 YDEGEE. CDR3 length equals 18 residues. Here the CDR3 reads CASSLAGRGAGANYGHTF. CDR3 in DNA: TGTGCCAGCAGCTTGGCCGGCAGGGGGGCTGGAGCTAACTATGGCCACACCTTC.

The chain combines TRBV28 with TRBJ2-5, with 8 bases aligning to TRBD1. With the DNA end fitting TRBJ2-7 better, the J assignment may be wrong. Germline V CDR1 and CDR2: MDHEN, SYDVKM. This CDR3 spans 13 amino acids. CDR3 sequence (DNA): TGTGCCAGCAGTCCCGGGACAGGCTACGAGCAGTACTTC. It encodes CASSPGTGYEQYF.

CDR3 in DNA: TGTGCCAGCAGTATTCACAGGGTCTACGAGCAGTACTTC. This codes for CASSIHRVYEQYF. The gene calls are TRBV28 and TRBJ2-7; tentative D call: TRBD1 (6 bases). Germline V CDR1 and CDR2: MDHEN, SYDVKM. V was trimmed by 5 bases and J by 3 bases, leaving 11 bases between them. This CDR3 region has 13 residues. Supplemented by reference TRBV28 and TRBJ2-7, the full variable domain reads DVKVTQSSRYLVKRTGEKVFLECVQDMDHENMFWYRQDPGLGLRLIYFSYDVKMKEKGDIPEGYSVSREKKERFSLILESASTNQTSMYLCASSIHRVYEQYFGPGTRLTVT.

The rearrangement uses TRBV27 and TRBJ1-1, with D possibly being TRBD1 (6 bases). CDR3 length equals 13 residues. Trimming cost V 0 bases and J 5 bases, with 7 bases left between them. Germline V gene sequence: CDR1 MNHEY, CDR2 SMNVEV (reference sequence). The DNA of the CDR3 is TGTGCCAGCAGTTTATCAGGGGGAACTGAAGCTTTCTTT. This codes for CASSLSGGTEAFF.

The J gene is TRBJ2-7, the V gene TRBV5-6; TRBD1 matches 9 bases. This CDR3 comprises 15 residues. The germline CDR1 and CDR2 sequences are SGHDT and YYEEEE. V lost 5 bases and J lost 6; bases outside the gene matches: 12. This CDR3 reads CASSYSGTGFPEQYF. For the CDR3, the DNA is TGTGCCAGCAGTTACTCCGGGACAGGGTTCCCCGAGCAGTACTTC.

The sample holds one count of this clone. The chain couples TRBV27 to TRBJ2-5; the match to TRBD1 covers 7 bases. Germline CDR1 reads MNHEY; CDR2 reads SMNVEV (reference sequence). CDR3 size: 12 residues. The CDR3 DNA follows: TGTGCGTCCAGGGGGTTGCGGGAGACCCAGTACTTC. Translated, it gives CASRGLRETQYF.

The V gene is TRBV2, the J gene TRBJ2-7; 10 bases line up with TRBD2. With 4 bases clipped from V and 1 base from J, the junction kept 4 bases outside the gene matches. Germline CDR1 reads SNHLY; CDR2 reads FYNNEI. The CDR3 runs to 15 residues. CDR3 bases: TGTGCCAGCAGTGGTCGGACTAGCGGATCCTACGAGCAGTACTTC. This translates into CASSGRTSGSYEQYF. Full variable domain (remainder filled in from reference TRBV2 and TRBJ2-7): EPEVTQTPSHQVTQMGQEVILRCVPISNHLYFYWYRQILGQKVEFLVSFYNNEISEKSEIFDDQFSVERPDGSNFTLKIRSTKLEDSAMYFCASSGRTSGSYEQYFGPGTRLTVT.

The chain joins TRBV30 to TRBJ2-7; 7 bases are shared with TRBD2. V gave up 4 bases and J gave up 2 bases; unmatched junction bases: 5. There are 13 residues in the CDR3. Germline assignment: CDR1 GTSNPN and CDR2 SVGIG (reference sequence). The CDR3 sequence is CAWKAGDTYEQYF. As DNA, the CDR3 is TGTGCCTGGAAGGCGGGAGACACCTACGAGCAGTACTTC. Drawing the rest from reference TRBV30 and TRBJ2-7, the complete variable domain is SQTIHQWPATLVQPVGSPLSLECTVEGTSNPNLYWYRQAAGRGLQLLFYSVGIGQISSEVPQNLSASRPQDRQFILSSKKLLLSDSGFYLCAWKAGDTYEQYFGPGTRLTVT.

The chain employs TRBV28 and TRBJ2-7; tentative D call: TRBD1 (5 bases). V shed 4 bases and J shed 4 bases, with 8 bases lying between them. CDR3 size: 12 residues. Germline loops: CDR1 MDHEN, CDR2 SYDVKM. CDR3 in amino acids: CASSSRDYEQYF. DNA of the CDR3: TGTGCCAGCAGTTCCAGGGATTACGAGCAGTACTTC.

The chain combines TRBV30 with TRBJ2-3, with TRBD2 matching over 9 bases. Germline values: CDR1 GTSNPN, CDR2 SVGIG (reference sequence). CDR3 size: 17 residues. The J segment lost 0 bases and the V segment lost 0 bases, leaving 7 bases of the junction unmatched. The CDR3 DNA sequence: TGTGCCTGGAGTGTACCAGCGGGGGGTCGTAGCACAGATACGCAGTATTTT. As protein: CAWSVPAGGRSTDTQYF.

The rearrangement joins TRBV7-3 to TRBJ2-2; 8 positions match TRBD2. The CDR3 has 12 residues. Germline V gives CDR1 SGHTA, CDR2 FQGTGA. V gave up 6 bases and J gave up 7 bases; unmatched junction bases: 1. The chain's CDR3 is CASRGTSGELFF. CDR3 DNA sequence: TGTGCCAGCAGAGGGACTAGCGGGGAGCTGTTTTTT.

The V and J genes are TRBV25-1 and TRBJ2-5; D possibly corresponds to TRBD2 (5 bases). Trimming left V 5 bases short and J 8 bases short, with 15 bases between. Germline V CDR1 and CDR2: MGHDK, SYGVNS. This CDR3 region has 13 residues. For the CDR3, the DNA is TGTGCCAGCAGTCAGGAGGCCCCAGCCACCCAGTACTTC. Translating gives CASSQEAPATQYF.

The chain uses TRBV7-9 and TRBJ2-7; no clear D. V was trimmed by 4 bases and J by 6 bases, leaving 16 bases between them. The CDR3 contains 14 residues. Germline values: CDR1 SEHNR, CDR2 FQNEAQ (reference sequence). Here the CDR3 reads CASSSYPRGLEQYF. CDR3 coding DNA: TGTGCCAGCAGCTCATATCCTAGAGGTCTCGAGCAGTACTTC.

V is TRBV9 and J is TRBJ1-2; 8 nucleotides match TRBD1. Germline CDR1 reads SGDLS; CDR2 reads YYNGEE. V trimming: 2 bases; J trimming: 4 bases; junction bases outside the gene matches: 1. The length of the CDR3 is 13 residues. CDR3 in DNA: TGTGCCAGCAGCGTTGGACAGGGCTATGGCTACACCTTC. This encodes CASSVGQGYGYTF.

The V call is TRBV5-4, the J call TRBJ2-5; no clear D. The germline V gene has CDR1 SGHNT and CDR2 YYREEE (reference sequence). Deletions cut 2 bases from V and 2 bases from J, with 10 bases between. The CDR3 runs 14 residues. This CDR3 is CASSFPGIQETQYF. As DNA, the CDR3 is TGTGCCAGCAGCTTCCCCGGTATACAAGAGACCCAGTACTTC.

The chain combines TRBV2 with TRBJ2-4, with D possibly matching TRBD1 (6 bases). Germline CDR1 SNHLY, CDR2 FYNNEI. This CDR3 is 13 amino acids long. V gave up 8 bases and J gave up 8 bases, with 16 bases separating them. CDR3 protein: CASASGTIDIQYF. The DNA of the CDR3 is TGTGCCAGCGCTTCCGGGACAATTGACATTCAGTACTTC. The whole variable domain, filled in from reference TRBV2 and TRBJ2-4, reads EPEVTQTPSHQVTQMGQEVILRCVPISNHLYFYWYRQILGQKVEFLVSFYNNEISEKSEIFDDQFSVERPDGSNFTLKIRSTKLEDSAMYFCASASGTIDIQYFGAGTRLSVL.

The genes are TRBV6-5 and TRBJ1-2; TRBD1 might be the D (6 bases). This CDR3 comprises 16 residues. The V end was cut by 4 bases, the J end by 2 bases, with 17 bases between. Germline lookup yields CDR1 MNHEY and CDR2 SVGAGI. This CDR3 is CASSFVGGGANYGYTF. The CDR3 DNA is TGTGCCAGCAGTTTCGTAGGGGGGGGCGCGAACTATGGCTACACCTTC.

There are many counts of this clone. The chain links TRBV25-1 to TRBJ1-1; 7 bases align to TRBD1. The CDR3 length is 11 residues. The germline V gene has CDR1 MGHDK and CDR2 SYGVNS. V lost 6 bases, J lost 8 bases, and 3 bases stayed unmatched. CDR3 sequence: CASSSTGEAFF. The CDR3 nucleotides are TGTGCCAGCAGCTCGACAGGGGAAGCTTTCTTT.

CDR3 loop: CASSQDRLAGGGQYF. In DNA form, the CDR3 reads TGTGCCAGCAGCCAAGATAGGCTAGCGGGAGGGGGGCAGTACTTC. V gene TRBV4-2 combines with J gene TRBJ2-7; 12 bases are a match to TRBD2. Per germline, CDR1 LGHNA and CDR2 YNFKEQ. Trimming cost V 0 bases and J 9 bases; bases outside gene matches: 6. The CDR3 is made up of 15 amino acids.

The chain carries TRBV7-9 and TRBJ2-5; 14 positions match TRBD2. CDR1 is SEHNR, CDR2 FQNEAQ, per germline (reference sequence). The CDR3 is 17 amino acids. V lost 1 base to trimming and J lost 2 bases; unmatched junction nucleotides: 3. Written as DNA, the CDR3 is TGTGCCAGCAGCTTAGGACTAGCGGGAGGGCCTCAAGAGACCCAGTACTTC. Its translation: CASSLGLAGGPQETQYF.

This chain connects TRBV5-5 to TRBJ1-3; D unclear. Germline-derived CDR1 and CDR2 are SGHKS and YYEKEE (reference sequence). Deletions cut 4 bases from V and 4 bases from J, with 15 bases between. There are 15 residues in the CDR3. Written as DNA, the CDR3 is TGTGCCAGCAGCCCGCTGTCTAGGCGAGGAAACACCATATATTTT. Residues: CASSPLSRRGNTIYF.

The chain is built from TRBV5-6 and TRBJ2-4, with D maybe TRBD2 (6 bases). Germline lookup yields CDR1 SGHDT and CDR2 YYEEEE. CDR3 length equals 14 residues. V was clipped by 0 bases and J by 6 bases, with 10 bases between them. The CDR3 loop is CASSLVGRSNIQYF. The CDR3 DNA reads as TGTGCCAGCAGCTTGGTCGGGAGATCAAACATTCAGTACTTC. Full variable domain (remainder filled in from reference TRBV5-6 and TRBJ2-4): DAGVTQSPTHLIKTRGQQVTLRCSPKSGHDTVSWYQQALGQGPQFIFQYYEEEERQRGNFPDRFSGHQFPNYSSELNVNALLLGDSALYLCASSLVGRSNIQYFGAGTRLSVL.

This clone was picked up a small number of times. Other nucleotide sequences in the sample specify the same CDR3. The V and J genes are TRBV29-1 and TRBJ2-2, with a possible D match to TRBD1 (5 bases). V lost 3 bases to trimming and J lost 3 bases, with 8 bases between them. Germline V lookup: CDR1 SQVTM, CDR2 ANQGSEA. This CDR3 is built from 13 residues. The CDR3: CSVDAGYTGELFF. The CDR3, as DNA: TGCAGCGTTGACGCAGGGTACACCGGGGAGCTGTTTTTT.

This clone was detected once. The CDR3 coding sequence is TGTGCCAGCAGCACCGGACAGGGGGCAGATGGCTACACCTTC. Its translation: CASSTGQGADGYTF. This sequence joins TRBV7-3 and TRBJ1-2; 11 nucleotides agree with TRBD1. The germline V gene encodes CDR1 SGHTA and CDR2 FQGTGA. The CDR3 is made up of 14 amino acids. J lost 6 bases, V lost 5 bases, and 5 bases had no gene match.

This clone was detected once. The junction differs from germline at one of its ends, possibly a read error. The chain links TRBV7-9 to TRBJ2-2; TRBD2 might be the D (5 bases). CDR3 length equals 17 residues. Germline assignment: CDR1 SEHNR and CDR2 FQNEAQ (reference sequence). CDR3 DNA sequence: TGTTCCAGCAGCTTAGTAGGCGGGCTCACCACCCCCGGGGAGCTGTTTTTT. It translates to CSSSLVGGLTTPGELFF.